The present TCR beta chain was sequenced within a study of blood T cells in healthy people across ages. Study-level findings and limits: The unknown donor CMV status may have confounded expanded clonotype changes. Naive T cell percentage showed a strong correlation with the diversity of TCR beta.

This clonotype turned up a few times. Its matching antigen is unknown. This CDR3 has 16 residues. Germline loops: CDR1 LGHDT, CDR2 YNNKEL (reference sequence). V dropped 4 bases and J dropped 1 base, with 16 bases sitting between them. Alongside a J-beta primer mix, a sample-barcoded 5' primer served in a second PCR lasting roughly 7 to 12 cycles. One entry per CDR3 protein, called by TCRdb with MiXCR from the 5' RACE reads. The profile shows 800,000 to 1,300,000 distinct CDR3 sequences, approximately 25% of them singletons. This same sample was also part of a study on T cells of mothers and their children. From that study: Every mother supplied over 8.5 million TCR beta CDR3 reads and every child a few million.

Sequencing used blood. The chain links TRBV3-1 to TRBJ2-5; no clear D. The receptor was isolated from a girl aged 2-9 years in good health. The CDR3 nucleotides are TGTGCCAGCAGCCCCAAGAGGTTCCCTTCCCAAGAGACCCAGTACTTC. It specifies CASSPKRFPSQETQYF.